The present entry profiles one T cell receptor beta chain with its context. The specificity of this receptor is unknown. No much larger clonotype is one base removed from it; base qualities were not supplied. This record belongs to a study of control samples from healthy donors and cancer patients (TCRdb year 2020). Libraries were built with the immunoSEQ multiplex PCR assay. Sourced from immuneACCESS, this table was stored by TCRdb with only in-frame sequences that have V and J called. A share of the clones is absent; for the studies checked, an unresolved V gene accounts for under half, and the remainder has no known explanation. This sample gives around 29,000 clones in total; around three quarters of them show up just once. The top ten constitute approximately 22% of the sample. The CDR3 measures 16 amino acids from cysteine to phenylalanine. The kept DNA is CDR3 alone, 48 bases in frame from the first base. Looking up the germline V gene yields CDR1 SGHVS and CDR2 FQNEAQ. The germline ends are 19 bases apart after V is trimmed by 5 bases and J by 4 bases.

This sequence uses TRBV7-8 and TRBJ2-3; no D gene can be assigned with confidence. Sequences were obtained from PBMCs. This clonotype originated in a man between 60 and 75 years old with head and neck cancer. CDR3 protein: CASSPFTQSVPDTQYF. Here is the DNA: TGTGCCAGCAGCCCGTTTACTCAGTCAGTCCCAGATACGCAGTATTTT.